Given below is one T cell receptor beta chain in context. At the DNA level, this CDR3 is encoded by other sequences in the same sample as well. This specimen comes from a study of blood T cell repertoires in COVID-19. The repertoire was sequenced with immunoSEQ multiplex PCR; TCRdb's copy has only in-frame clones and lacks some. The sample includes under 300,000 clones, 86% of them seen just once. Germline V lookup: CDR1 GTSNPN, CDR2 SVGIG (reference sequence). The CDR3 has 14 amino acids. Trimming cost V 0 bases and J 4 bases; bases outside gene matches: 5. Symptom resolution, clearance, or two negative PCRs marked the recovered donors of Cohort 3.

The TCR sequence derives from a man between 18 and 29 years old who had recovered from COVID-19. The material sequenced was PBMCs or T cells enriched from blood (not recorded which). The V and J genes are TRBV30 and TRBJ1-1, with 7 bases identical to TRBD1. Here the CDR3 reads CAWSVGGRATEAFF. The CDR3 coding sequence is TGTGCCTGGAGTGTAGGGGGCAGGGCCACTGAAGCTTTCTTT.